This passage covers 26 T cell receptor beta chains from one sample sequenced in a study of CD8+ T cells in alopecia areata. The treatment: oral pan-JAK inhibitor, 5-10 mg twice daily. Isolated RNA was reverse transcribed into cDNA used as the sequencing template. The data were produced by immunoSEQ multiplex PCR, yet TCRdb's version contains in-frame clones alone and is incomplete. The profile covers approximately 160,000 clones, with around 60% appearing a single time and approximately 15% taken by the ten largest. The material was CD4+ T cells sorted from blood, obtained at week 24, from a patient treated with tofacitinib. The receptors stem from a human donor with alopecia areata.

The chain has TRBV29-1 and TRBJ2-4, with D unresolved. Trimming cost V 4 bases and J 0 bases, with 7 bases left between them. Germline V gives CDR1 SQVTM, CDR2 ANQGSEA. CDR3 length equals 13 residues. The CDR3 protein is CSVASLAKNIQYF. The DNA for the CDR3 is TGCAGCGTTGCAAGTCTAGCCAAAAACATTCAGTACTTC.

This clone came up a few times. The CDR3 nucleotides are TGCGCCAGCAGCTTTGAGGAGTTGGCCCCACAAAATGGCTACACCTTC. Translating gives CASSFEELAPQNGYTF. The chain links TRBV5-1 to TRBJ1-2; no reliable D call. Germline V gives CDR1 SGHRS, CDR2 YFSETQ. V lost 2 bases, J lost 6 bases, and 20 bases lay in between. The CDR3 runs to 16 residues. Full variable domain (missing parts from reference TRBV5-1 and TRBJ1-2): KAGVTQTPRYLIKTRGQQVTLSCSPISGHRSVSWYQQTPGQGLQFLFEYFSETQRNKGNFPGRFSGRQFSNSRSEMNVSTLELGDSALYLCASSFEELAPQNGYTFGSGTRLTVV.

The gene calls are TRBV25-1 and TRBJ2-1, with 8 bases lining up with TRBD1. The CDR3 totals 17 residues. Germline lookup yields CDR1 MGHDK and CDR2 SYGVNS. The ends lost 1 base at V and 8 bases at J; junction bases unmatched: 13. The CDR3: CASSESGGTGGVDEQFF. Written as DNA, the CDR3 is TGTGCCAGCAGTGAATCTGGCGGGACAGGAGGGGTCGATGAGCAGTTCTTC.

This chain uses TRBV30 with TRBJ1-2; D remains ambiguous. The germline V and J ends were trimmed by 3 bases and 5 bases, with 10 bases remaining between them. The CDR3 has 12 residues. The germline gives CDR1 GTSNPN, CDR2 SVGIG (reference sequence). The CDR3 region is CAWSPPPYGYTF. DNA of the CDR3: TGTGCCTGGAGCCCCCCCCCTTATGGCTACACCTTC.

The CDR3 region has the DNA TGTGCCACCCGGAGGTCCGATGGGGAAAAACTGTTTTTT. Protein product: CATRRSDGEKLFF. The rearrangement uses TRBV6-6 and TRBJ1-4; D uncertain. Germline V CDR1 and CDR2: MNHNY, SVGAGI (reference sequence). The CDR3 length is 13 residues. Trimming cost V 10 bases and J 8 bases, with 17 bases left between them.

This chain uses TRBV5-1 with TRBJ2-1; 10 bases line up with TRBD1. The CDR3 covers 17 residues. Germline V lookup: CDR1 SGHRS, CDR2 YFSETQ. The V segment lost 3 bases and the J segment 2 bases; nucleotides outside the gene matches: 8. This CDR3 reads CASSSPLGQGAYNEQFF. CDR3 coding DNA: TGCGCCAGCAGCTCCCCCCTAGGACAGGGGGCCTACAATGAGCAGTTCTTC.

The genes are TRBV5-1 and TRBJ1-6; no clear D. The germline V gene encodes CDR1 SGHRS and CDR2 YFSETQ. This CDR3 comprises 14 residues. Trimming shortened V by 0 bases and J by 8 bases, and 9 bases separated the two germline ends. The CDR3: CASSLESLHSPLHF. The CDR3 DNA reads TGCGCCAGCAGCTTGGAAAGTTTACATTCACCCCTCCACTTT.

J is TRBJ2-7 and V is TRBV29-1; D unclear. CDR1 is SQVTM and CDR2 is ANQGSEA in the germline V gene. This CDR3 has 15 residues. Trimming took 4 bases from V and 5 from J, leaving 21 bases between them. The chain's CDR3 is CSVVFPASPNHEQYF. DNA for the CDR3: TGCAGCGTTGTTTTCCCGGCCAGCCCTAACCACGAGCAGTACTTC.

This chain links TRBV27 with TRBJ1-2; 7 bases line up with TRBD1. Losses at the gene ends were 8 bases for V and 7 bases for J; bases not matched to a gene: 7. The CDR3 contains 12 residues. Germline assignment: CDR1 MNHEY and CDR2 SMNVEV (reference sequence). This chain's CDR3 is CASRRQGGGYTF. In nucleotides, the CDR3 is TGTGCCAGCCGAAGACAGGGTGGTGGCTACACCTTC.

The CDR3 DNA is TGCGCCAGCAGTCAATCGCCCCCAGACAGCAATCAGCCCCAGCATTTT. This gives the protein CASSQSPPDSNQPQHF. The V and J genes are TRBV23-1 and TRBJ1-5; D gene unclear. TRBV23-1 is noted as an ORF with a role that remains uncertain. V lost 0 bases and J 1 base, leaving 10 bases between the germline ends. The CDR3 contains 16 residues.

The CDR3 DNA follows: TGTGCCTGGAGCCCACTGCGCGAGCAGTTCTTC. It translates to CAWSPLREQFF. The V call is TRBV30, the J call TRBJ2-1; D remains ambiguous. Trimming cost V 3 bases and J 10 bases, with 10 bases left between them. The CDR3 contains 11 residues. Germline CDR1 GTSNPN, CDR2 SVGIG (reference sequence).

This clone was picked up a small number of times. V usage is TRBV30 and J usage is TRBJ2-3; 10 nucleotides align to TRBD1. With 6 bases clipped from V and 3 bases from J, the junction kept 6 bases outside the gene matches. The V gene's germline CDR1 is GTSNPN and CDR2 SVGIG (reference sequence). The CDR3 is 14 residues long. CDR3 nucleotides: TGTGCCTGCTCCCCGGGACAGGGGACAGATACGCAGTATTTT. Its translation is CACSPGQGTDTQYF. Complete variable domain (other parts from reference TRBV30 and TRBJ2-3): SQTIHQWPATLVQPVGSPLSLECTVEGTSNPNLYWYRQAAGRGLQLLFYSVGIGQISSEVPQNLSASRPQDRQFILSSKKLLLSDSGFYLCACSPGQGTDTQYFGPGTRLTVL.

This clone was seen only a few times. The chain is built from TRBV5-1 and TRBJ2-1; 11 nucleotides agree with TRBD1. The ends lost 4 bases at V and 7 bases at J; junction bases unmatched: 7. The CDR3 spans 15 residues. Germline V gives CDR1 SGHRS, CDR2 YFSETQ. CDR3 sequence (DNA): TGCGCCAGCAGCCTCGGACAGGGGGCTGAGAATGAGCAGTTCTTC. It encodes CASSLGQGAENEQFF.

The V gene is TRBV7-9, the J gene TRBJ1-1; TRBD1 matches 8 bases. Germline values: CDR1 SEHNR, CDR2 FQNEAQ (reference sequence). V was clipped by 4 bases and J by 7 bases; unmatched bases: 5. This CDR3 region has 13 residues. The chain's CDR3 is CASSSRGQGEAFF. DNA of the CDR3: TGTGCCAGCAGCTCCCGTGGACAGGGTGAAGCTTTCTTT.

This clone was picked up a small number of times. The rearrangement joins TRBV29-1 to TRBJ2-7; 10 nucleotides align to TRBD2. Losses at the gene ends were 7 bases for V and 0 bases for J; bases not matched to a gene: 3. Germline V gene sequence: CDR1 SQVTM, CDR2 ANQGSEA. This CDR3 region has 13 residues. The CDR3 sequence: CSASGGASYEQYF. In DNA form, the CDR3 reads TGCAGCGCCAGCGGGGGGGCCTCCTACGAGCAGTACTTC.

The rearrangement uses TRBV5-1 and TRBJ2-5; weak D call: TRBD2 (5 bases). This CDR3 has 14 amino acids. Trimming removed 0 bases from V and 4 bases from J, with 10 bases in between. The V gene's germline CDR1 is SGHRS and CDR2 YFSETQ. CDR3 DNA sequence: TGCGCCAGCAGCTTGGGGAACACTAGAGAGACCCAGTACTTC. Its translation: CASSLGNTRETQYF.

The chain's CDR3 is CASTYGSYEQYF. The CDR3 DNA sequence: TGTGCCAGCACCTACGGCTCCTACGAGCAGTACTTC. V gene TRBV6-5 combines with J gene TRBJ2-7; D call uncertain. V lost 7 bases and J lost 0, with 7 bases in between. This CDR3 has 12 residues. Germline CDR1 and CDR2: MNHEY and SVGAGI.

This clone was recorded a few times. The genes are TRBV6-5 and TRBJ1-1, with unresolved D. The V gene's germline CDR1 is MNHEY and CDR2 SVGAGI. V dropped 2 bases and J dropped 3 bases, with 10 bases sitting between them. This CDR3 comprises 14 residues. This CDR3 is CASSYGGRDTEAFF. As DNA, the CDR3 is TGTGCCAGCAGTTACGGAGGGAGGGACACTGAAGCTTTCTTT.

This chain uses TRBV25-1 with TRBJ1-6; 8 nucleotides line up with TRBD1. The CDR3 spans 14 residues. The V and J ends lost 6 bases and 8 bases, in that order; junction bases with no gene match: 6. CDR1 is MGHDK and CDR2 is SYGVNS in the germline V gene. CDR3 nucleotides: TGTGCCAGCAGAAGACAGGGGATCGATTCACCCCTCCACTTT. This gives the protein CASRRQGIDSPLHF.

The genes are TRBV20-1 and TRBJ2-3; TRBD1 matches at 8 bases. The CDR3 sequence is 11 residues long. The germline V gene has CDR1 DFQATT and CDR2 SNEGSKA (reference sequence). J gave up 8 bases and V 6 bases, and 4 bases lay outside the gene matches. This chain's CDR3 is CSAAQGGTQYF. In DNA form, the CDR3 reads TGCAGTGCAGCACAGGGGGGTACGCAGTATTTT.

The CDR3, as DNA: TGTGCCAGCATCAAACAGGGGGCCGGGGAGCTGTTTTTT. Translating it yields CASIKQGAGELFF. This chain links TRBV6-1 with TRBJ2-2, with TRBD1 matching 8 bases. V was clipped by 7 bases and J by 6 bases; unmatched bases: 4. The CDR3 extends over 13 amino acids. From germline, CDR1 is MNHNS and CDR2 SASEGT.

This chain connects TRBV5-1 to TRBJ2-1; D not certain. The CDR3 runs 11 residues. Germline V lookup: CDR1 SGHRS, CDR2 YFSETQ. Trimming cost V 2 bases and J 7 bases, with 4 bases left between them. CDR3 sequence: CASSLTNEQFF. Here the CDR3 DNA reads TGCGCCAGCAGCTTAACAAATGAGCAGTTCTTC.

The CDR3 loop is CAGHGTGIGGELFF. CDR3 sequence (DNA): TGTGCCGGACACGGGACAGGGATCGGCGGGGAGCTGTTTTTT. The chain uses TRBV6-1 and TRBJ2-2; 9 nucleotides match TRBD1. This CDR3 comprises 14 residues. Germline V gives CDR1 MNHNS, CDR2 SASEGT. V shed 11 bases and J 7 bases; nucleotides not matched to a gene: 11.

The V and J genes are TRBV19 and TRBJ2-1; D possibly corresponds to TRBD1 (5 bases). Trimming cost V 4 bases and J 0 bases, with 10 bases left between them. This CDR3 is built from 15 residues. CDR1 is LNHDA and CDR2 is SQIVND in the germline V gene (reference sequence). The CDR3 DNA reads as TGTGCCAGTAGTAAGGACAAGAGCTCCTACAATGAGCAGTTCTTC. It translates to CASSKDKSSYNEQFF.

The rearrangement joins TRBV11-2 to TRBJ2-6; D gene unclear. Germline CDR1 and CDR2: SGHAT and FQNNGV. This CDR3 comprises 13 residues. With 5 bases removed from V and 2 bases from J, the gap between germline ends came to 4 bases. Written as DNA, the CDR3 is TGTGCCAGCAGCATCGCTGGGGCCAACGTCCTGACTTTC. It specifies CASSIAGANVLTF.

This chain connects TRBV15 to TRBJ2-7, with D hard to call. CDR1 LNHNV and CDR2 YYDKDF come from the germline V gene (reference sequence). This CDR3 comprises 13 residues. V lost 1 base, J lost 1 base, and 5 bases lay in between. The CDR3 DNA follows: TGTGCCACCAGCAGAGGGGGATCCTACGAGCAGTACTTC. It is translated as CATSRGGSYEQYF.